This T cell receptor (beta chain) was recovered during a study of a mutant IDH1 vaccine in newly diagnosed glioma. Comments on this clone: Its antigen is not known.

Sequencing used immunoSEQ multiplex PCR; TCRdb keeps in-frame clones, though not all of them. Of approximately 50,000 clones detected, 86% appear once; the ten largest clones hold roughly 1.5%. Documented time point: week 35, safety follow-up. In the vaccine, a single dose held 300 ug of the mutant IDH1 20-mer peptide, along with topical imiquimod. Newly diagnosed WHO grade 3 or 4 IDH1-mutant, ATRX-lost astrocytomas were identified in the donors. This CDR3 has 16 residues. CDR1 is SQVTM and CDR2 is ANQGSEA in the germline V gene. Germline trimming cut 4 bases from V and 2 bases from J; bases unmatched to any gene: 10.

Sequenced here: PBMCs, sampled from a glioma patient whose treatment included an IDH1 peptide vaccine. The origin of this receptor is a man aged 35-49 years with glioma. This chain connects TRBV29-1 to TRBJ2-5; TRBD2 aligns across 10 bases. CDR3 nucleotides: TGCAGCGTTGCAATTCGGCTAGCGGGGGCACAAGAGACCCAGTACTTC. This codes for CSVAIRLAGAQETQYF.